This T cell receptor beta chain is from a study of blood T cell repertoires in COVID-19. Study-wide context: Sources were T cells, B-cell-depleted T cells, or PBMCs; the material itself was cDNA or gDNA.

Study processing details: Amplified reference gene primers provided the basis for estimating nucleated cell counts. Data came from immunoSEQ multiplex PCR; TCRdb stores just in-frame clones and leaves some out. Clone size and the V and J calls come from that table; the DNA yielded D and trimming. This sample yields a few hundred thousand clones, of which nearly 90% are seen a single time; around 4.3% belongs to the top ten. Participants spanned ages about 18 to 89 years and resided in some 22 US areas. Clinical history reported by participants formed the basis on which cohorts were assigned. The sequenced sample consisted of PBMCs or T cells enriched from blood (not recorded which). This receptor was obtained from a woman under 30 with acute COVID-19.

The CDR3: CASTLEGAGEKLFF. CDR3 nucleotides: TGTGCCAGCACCCTTGAGGGGGCGGGGGAAAAACTGTTTTTT. V and J are TRBV28 and TRBJ1-4, with 7 bases that match TRBD1. The CDR3 is made up of 14 amino acids. CDR1 MDHEN and CDR2 SYDVKM come from the germline V gene. Trimming cost V 7 bases and J 8 bases; bases outside gene matches: 10.